Following are 27 T cell receptor beta chains from one sample sequenced in a study of shared clonotypes between healthy human individuals. The assay was immunoSEQ multiplex PCR, and TCRdb's table has in-frame clones only and misses some. The sample carries under 1 million clones, around 96% recorded once. Terminally differentiated effector memory CD45RA+ cells were excluded by CCR7 positive selection of CD45RO-negative cells. Material for sequencing was naive CD8+ T cells sorted from blood. The source of these receptors is a man aged 30-40 years in good health.

V gene TRBV7-9 combines with J gene TRBJ1-1; possible D gene TRBD1, 5 bases. Germline loops: CDR1 SEHNR, CDR2 FQNEAQ (reference sequence). This CDR3 spans 15 amino acids. The ends were cut back, 0 bases at V and 6 bases at J, with 14 bases in the middle. The CDR3 region has the DNA TGTGCCAGCAGCTTAGCCCCTGGGACGGGTTCTGAAGCTTTCTTT. Translation gives CASSLAPGTGSEAFF. The whole variable domain, filled in from reference TRBV7-9 and TRBJ1-1, reads DTGVSQNPRHKITKRGQNVTFRCDPISEHNRLYWYRQTLGQGPEFLTYFQNEAQLEKSRLLSDRFSAERPKGSFSTLEIQRTEQGDSAMYLCASSLAPGTGSEAFFGQGTRLTVV.

The CDR3 loop is CASSLVGDSKGAFF. As DNA, the CDR3 is TGTGCCAGCAGCTTAGTTGGGGACAGTAAAGGAGCTTTCTTT. V is TRBV13 and J is TRBJ1-1; 7 bases are a match to TRBD1. CDR3 length: 14 amino acids. The V segment lost 1 base and the J segment 10 bases; nucleotides outside the gene matches: 9. The germline CDR1 and CDR2 sequences are PRHDT and FYEKMQ (reference sequence).

The rearrangement joins TRBV9 to TRBJ2-1; either TRBD1 or TRBD2 may fit D (5 bases each). CDR3 length equals 15 residues. CDR1 SGDLS and CDR2 YYNGEE come from the germline V gene. Deletions cut 0 bases from V and 3 bases from J, with 10 bases between. The CDR3 sequence: CASSVDEGFYNEQFF. Written as DNA, the CDR3 is TGTGCCAGCAGCGTAGATGAGGGGTTCTACAATGAGCAGTTCTTC.

V and J are TRBV4-1 and TRBJ2-3, with 10 bases aligning to TRBD2. CDR1 is MGHRA, CDR2 YSYEKL, per germline. The CDR3 is made up of 15 amino acids. V lost 1 base, J lost 6 bases, and 4 bases stayed unmatched. The CDR3 is CASSQGGSGRDTQYF. As DNA, the CDR3 is TGCGCCAGCAGCCAAGGGGGTAGCGGGAGGGATACGCAGTATTTT.

The V and J genes are TRBV7-9 and TRBJ2-7; the D is unclear. This CDR3 has 14 residues. Trimming stripped 5 bases from V and 2 bases from J, with 13 bases between. The V gene's germline CDR1 is SEHNR and CDR2 FQNEAQ (reference sequence). CDR3 nucleotides: TGTGCCAGCAGCCTAATCACTCGACCCTACGAGCAGTACTTC. Translated: CASSLITRPYEQYF. The full variable domain, with the rest looked up from reference TRBV7-9 and TRBJ2-7, is DTGVSQNPRHKITKRGQNVTFRCDPISEHNRLYWYRQTLGQGPEFLTYFQNEAQLEKSRLLSDRFSAERPKGSFSTLEIQRTEQGDSAMYLCASSLITRPYEQYFGPGTRLTVT.

The rearrangement joins TRBV10-3 to TRBJ2-5, with a weak D call TRBD2 (5 bases). Looked up from germline, CDR1 is ENHRY and CDR2 is SYGVKD. Trimming removed 1 base at V and 3 bases at J, with 12 bases between. The length of the CDR3 is 15 residues. CDR3 region: CAISEYTGREETQYF. CDR3 coding DNA: TGTGCCATCAGTGAGTACACGGGAAGGGAAGAGACCCAGTACTTC.

The chain recombines TRBV2 with TRBJ2-3; possibly TRBD1 for D (5 bases). Germline CDR1 is SNHLY and CDR2 is FYNNEI. The length of the CDR3 is 13 residues. Trimming cost V 7 bases and J 0 bases, with 8 bases left between them. The chain's CDR3 is CASTDSSTDTQYF. The CDR3 nucleotides read TGTGCCAGCACCGACAGTAGCACAGATACGCAGTATTTT.

The V gene is TRBV7-9, the J gene TRBJ1-4; no clear D. CDR3 length equals 16 residues. Germline CDR1 reads SEHNR; CDR2 reads FQNEAQ (reference sequence). Trimming shortened V by 5 bases and J by 5 bases, and 18 bases separated the two germline ends. The CDR3 loop is CASSPSDRAKNEKLFF. CDR3 coding DNA: TGTGCCAGCAGCCCCAGTGACCGGGCGAAAAATGAAAAACTGTTTTTT.

The chain is built from TRBV19 and TRBJ2-1; 7 nucleotides align to TRBD2. Germline-derived CDR1 and CDR2 are LNHDA and SQIVND (reference sequence). CDR3 length: 13 amino acids. Trimming took 3 bases from V and 6 from J; bases not matched to a gene: 2. The CDR3 protein is CASSMGGFNEQFF. As DNA, the CDR3 is TGTGCCAGTAGTATGGGGGGGTTCAATGAGCAGTTCTTC. Combining the CDR3 with reference TRBV19 and TRBJ2-1 gives the whole variable domain DGGITQSPKYLFRKEGQNVTLSCEQNLNHDAMYWYRQDPGQGLRLIYYSQIVNDFQKGDIAEGYSVSREKKESFPLTVTSAQKNPTAFYLCASSMGGFNEQFFGPGTRLTVL.

A single count supports this clone. The chain employs TRBV9 and TRBJ1-1; maybe TRBD1 (5 bases). Germline lookup yields CDR1 SGDLS and CDR2 YYNGEE. This CDR3 has 15 residues. Trimming stripped 2 bases from V and 1 base from J, with 12 bases between. CDR3 nucleotide sequence: TGTGCCAGCAGCGTGAACGGGGCTTCGAACACTGAAGCTTTCTTT. Encoded protein: CASSVNGASNTEAFF.

The chain joins TRBV5-4 to TRBJ2-5; 7 nucleotides agree with TRBD1. The germline V gene has CDR1 SGHNT and CDR2 YYREEE (reference sequence). This CDR3 region has 15 residues. V was pared by 0 bases and J by 2 bases, with 4 bases of the junction left unmatched. The CDR3 reads CASSLEGTEQETQYF. Here the CDR3 DNA reads TGTGCCAGCAGCTTGGAAGGGACAGAGCAAGAGACCCAGTACTTC.

The chain has TRBV9 and TRBJ2-7, with D maybe TRBD2 (5 bases). This CDR3 has 14 amino acids. V gave up 5 bases and J gave up 2 bases, with 14 bases separating them. Germline CDR1 SGDLS, CDR2 YYNGEE. CDR3 region: CASSFSVGTYEQYF. CDR3 DNA sequence: TGTGCCAGCAGTTTTTCGGTCGGGACCTACGAGCAGTACTTC.

V and J are TRBV6-1 and TRBJ1-5, with 9 bases lining up with TRBD1. The length of the CDR3 is 17 residues. CDR1 and CDR2 from the germline V gene are MNHNS and SASEGT. Trimming at V came to 1 base and at J to 1 base, leaving 5 bases not matched to a gene. CDR3 bases: TGTGCCAGCAGTGAAGTCCCGGGACAGGGAAGCAATCAGCCCCAGCATTTT. This codes for CASSEVPGQGSNQPQHF.

The chain carries TRBV5-1 and TRBJ1-4; D is perhaps TRBD1 (6 bases). Per the germline V gene, CDR1 is SGHRS and CDR2 is YFSETQ. The CDR3 totals 15 residues. V was clipped by 0 bases and J by 4 bases, with 10 bases between them. CDR3 sequence: CASSLETGRNEKLFF. The CDR3 nucleotides read TGCGCCAGCAGCTTGGAGACAGGACGTAATGAAAAACTGTTTTTT. The full variable domain, rest sourced from reference TRBV5-1 and TRBJ1-4, is KAGVTQTPRYLIKTRGQQVTLSCSPISGHRSVSWYQQTPGQGLQFLFEYFSETQRNKGNFPGRFSGRQFSNSRSEMNVSTLELGDSALYLCASSLETGRNEKLFFGSGTQLSVL.

This clone was counted a single time. The V call is TRBV7-9, the J call TRBJ1-4; D perhaps matches TRBD1 (6 bases). In germline, CDR1 is SEHNR, CDR2 FQNEAQ (reference sequence). The CDR3 runs to 13 residues. V was clipped by 5 bases and J by 10 bases, with 14 bases between them. In DNA form, the CDR3 reads TGTGCCAGCAGCCCCTCAGGGGAAGTAAAACTGTTTTTT. Its protein product is CASSPSGEVKLFF.

The chain combines TRBV7-6 with TRBJ2-1, with D maybe TRBD2 (6 bases). This CDR3 comprises 15 residues. V lost 2 bases to trimming and J lost 4 bases, with 12 bases between them. Germline values: CDR1 SGHVS, CDR2 FNYEAQ. CDR3 protein: CASSLLVAEYNEQFF. CDR3 nucleotides: TGTGCCAGCAGCTTATTGGTAGCGGAATACAATGAGCAGTTCTTC.

The chain uses TRBV4-1 and TRBJ1-5; tentative D call: TRBD1 (6 bases). The germline gives CDR1 MGHRA, CDR2 YSYEKL. There are 15 residues in the CDR3. V lost 0 bases and J 6 bases, leaving 12 bases between the germline ends. The DNA of the CDR3 is TGCGCCAGCAGCCAAGAGGGGGGGGGCGGTCAGCCCCAGCATTTT. Amino acids: CASSQEGGGGQPQHF.

Only a few counts were recorded for this clone. The chain carries TRBV7-9 and TRBJ2-6, with D maybe TRBD1 (5 bases). The CDR3 spans 16 residues. The V end was cut by 5 bases, the J end by 2 bases, with 13 bases between. Per germline, CDR1 SEHNR and CDR2 FQNEAQ (reference sequence). The CDR3 is CASSPRQGPGANVLTF. The CDR3 DNA reads as TGTGCCAGCAGCCCCCGTCAGGGCCCTGGGGCCAACGTCCTGACTTTC.

This clone was seen only once. The V and J genes are TRBV7-9 and TRBJ2-7; perhaps TRBD2 as D (6 bases). Trimming cost V 2 bases and J 4 bases, with 12 bases left between them. Germline assignment: CDR1 SEHNR and CDR2 FQNEAQ (reference sequence). This CDR3 contains 14 residues. The CDR3 loop is CASSLPGTPYEQYF. In nucleotides, the CDR3 is TGTGCCAGCAGCTTACCCGGGACTCCGTACGAGCAGTACTTC.

This chain uses TRBV14 with TRBJ2-7; TRBD1 agrees at 9 bases. V shed 4 bases, J shed 3 bases, and the junction held 4 bases outside the gene matches. Per germline, CDR1 SGHDN and CDR2 FVKESK. The CDR3 sequence is 14 residues long. CDR3 nucleotides: TGTGCCAGCAGCCGGGACAGGGATGTCTACGAGCAGTACTTC. It translates to CASSRDRDVYEQYF.

V and J are TRBV7-6 and TRBJ2-1; D possibly corresponds to TRBD2 (6 bases). Germline CDR1 SGHVS, CDR2 FNYEAQ. This CDR3 spans 17 amino acids. The V end lost 3 bases, the J end lost 8 bases, and 23 bases lay between the germline ends. The CDR3 loop reads CASSFRLAVSPRDEQFF. Written as DNA, the CDR3 is TGTGCCAGCAGCTTTCGTTTAGCGGTTTCCCCTAGGGATGAGCAGTTCTTC.

The V call is TRBV5-5, the J call TRBJ1-1; tentative D call: TRBD1 (6 bases). The germline V and J ends were trimmed by 1 base and 7 bases, with 11 bases remaining between them. CDR1 and CDR2 from the germline V gene are SGHKS and YYEKEE (reference sequence). The CDR3 has 13 residues. The CDR3 reads CASSLTGADEAFF. CDR3 bases: TGTGCCAGCAGCTTGACGGGGGCGGATGAAGCTTTCTTT.

This sequence joins TRBV20-1 and TRBJ1-4; no definite D call. The CDR3 consists of 11 residues. Per the germline V gene, CDR1 is DFQATT and CDR2 is SNEGSKA (reference sequence). Trimming took off 1 base at V and 6 bases at J, with 3 bases between the two ends. The CDR3 region is CSARGDEKLFF. The DNA of the CDR3 is TGCAGTGCTAGAGGCGATGAAAAACTGTTTTTT.

The chain recombines TRBV14 with TRBJ2-7; 9 bases agree with TRBD2. Trimming removed 6 bases from V and 3 bases from J; junction bases left unmatched: 12. CDR3 length: 16 residues. CDR1 is SGHDN, CDR2 FVKESK, per germline. CDR3 in amino acids: CASRAGGPLGFYEQYF. The CDR3 DNA reads as TGTGCCAGCAGAGCGGGAGGCCCCTTGGGCTTCTACGAGCAGTACTTC.

The rearrangement links TRBV6-6 to TRBJ2-1, with a possible D match to TRBD1 (5 bases). The CDR3 extends over 15 amino acids. Trimming shortened V by 2 bases and J by 4 bases, and 12 bases separated the two germline ends. CDR1 is MNHNY and CDR2 is SVGAGI in the germline V gene (reference sequence). For the CDR3, the DNA is TGTGCCAGCAGTTACCTGGGGCCACAGTACAATGAGCAGTTCTTC. It specifies CASSYLGPQYNEQFF.

This chain connects TRBV28 to TRBJ2-1; D is possibly TRBD2 (6 bases). CDR1 MDHEN and CDR2 SYDVKM come from the germline V gene. V gave up 3 bases and J gave up 8 bases, with 17 bases separating them. This CDR3 spans 15 amino acids. The CDR3 spells CASSLAPGESYEQFF. Here the CDR3 DNA reads TGTGCCAGCAGTTTGGCCCCGGGAGAGAGCTATGAGCAGTTCTTC.

The chain has TRBV9 and TRBJ1-5; no definite D call. V gave up 0 bases and J gave up 3 bases, with 4 bases separating them. Germline assignment: CDR1 SGDLS and CDR2 YYNGEE. This CDR3 has 13 residues. Here the CDR3 DNA reads TGTGCCAGCAGCGTAGACCACAATCAGCCCCAGCATTTT. Encoded protein: CASSVDHNQPQHF. The entire variable domain, with the rest obtained from reference TRBV9 and TRBJ1-5, is as follows: DSGVTQTPKHLITATGQRVTLRCSPRSGDLSVYWYQQSLDQGLQFLIQYYNGEERAKGNILERFSAQQFPDLHSELNLSSLELGDSALYFCASSVDHNQPQHFGDGTRLSIL.